These 14 T cell receptor beta chains originate from one sample sequenced in a study of cytomegalovirus exposure and HLA in healthy donors. The PCR made use of 60 Vbeta and 13 Jbeta primers. Only in-frame clones appear in the TCRdb table, and some are missing; sequencing was by immunoSEQ multiplex PCR. The top ten hold 2.5% to 3.5% of the sample, which has 90,000 to 140,000 clones, roughly three quarters seen once. The sequenced sample consisted of PBMCs. These receptors were collected from a young man in good health and CMV-seronegative.

The chain uses TRBV14 and TRBJ2-7; TRBD1 matches at 12 bases. V was clipped by 4 bases and J by 4 bases; unmatched bases: 8. Germline V CDR1 and CDR2: SGHDN, FVKESK. This CDR3 is 16 amino acids long. The CDR3 DNA follows: TGTGCCAGCAGCCTCCCGGGACAGGGGGCAAAGTACGAGCAGTACTTC. This sequence encodes CASSLPGQGAKYEQYF.

The chain employs TRBV2 and TRBJ1-2; the match to TRBD1 covers 8 bases. The V gene's germline CDR1 is SNHLY and CDR2 FYNNEI. The V gene end was trimmed by 2 bases and the J gene end by 6 bases; junction bases not matched to a gene: 8. The CDR3 is 15 amino acids. The CDR3 nucleotides read TGTGCCAGCAGTGAAAGAGGGCCGGACAGGGATGGCTACACCTTC. Its protein product is CASSERGPDRDGYTF.

V usage is TRBV4-3 and J usage is TRBJ2-2, with 8 bases lining up with TRBD1. V gave up 4 bases and J gave up 10 bases; unmatched junction bases: 5. Germline-derived CDR1 and CDR2 are LGHNA and YSLEER. The CDR3 has 13 residues. The CDR3 region has the DNA TGCGCCAGCAGCCCATACAGGGGGTTGGAGCTGTTTTTT. The encoded protein is CASSPYRGLELFF.

The chain is built from TRBV28 and TRBJ1-2, with 8 bases lining up with TRBD1. Germline CDR1 and CDR2: MDHEN and SYDVKM. The CDR3 loop spans 13 amino acids. J gave up 7 bases and V 3 bases, and 4 bases lay outside the gene matches. The CDR3, as DNA: TGTGCCAGCAGTTTTCAGGGGGCGCGTGGCTACACCTTC. Amino acid sequence: CASSFQGARGYTF.

J is TRBJ2-1 and V is TRBV14; 7 bases are shared with TRBD2. CDR3 length equals 17 residues. Per the germline V gene, CDR1 is SGHDN and CDR2 is FVKESK. J was trimmed by 2 bases and V by 0 bases; bases with no gene match: 7. CDR3 amino acids: CASSQEFGTTPYNEQFF. CDR3 sequence (DNA): TGTGCCAGCAGCCAAGAGTTTGGGACTACCCCCTACAATGAGCAGTTCTTC.

V and J are TRBV4-3 and TRBJ1-1; 7 bases are shared with TRBD1. This CDR3 has 13 amino acids. The germline gives CDR1 LGHNA, CDR2 YSLEER. The trim removed 4 bases at V and 10 bases at J, leaving 9 bases unmatched. The CDR3 DNA is TGCGCCAGCAGCCTTAACCCTAGGGGGCCAGCTTTCTTT. This sequence encodes CASSLNPRGPAFF.

The V call is TRBV29-1, the J call TRBJ2-6; no clear D. Germline-derived CDR1 and CDR2 are SQVTM and ANQGSEA. CDR3 length: 14 residues. V shed 4 bases and J shed 0 bases, with 7 bases lying between them. CDR3 sequence: CSVVHLSGANVLTF. The CDR3 DNA follows: TGCAGCGTTGTACACCTCTCTGGGGCCAACGTCCTGACTTTC.

The rearrangement links TRBV29-1 to TRBJ2-3; 7 bases agree with TRBD2. This CDR3 is built from 15 residues. Looked up from germline, CDR1 is SQVTM and CDR2 is ANQGSEA. The V and J ends lost 1 base and 4 bases, in that order; junction bases with no gene match: 8. In DNA, the CDR3 is TGCAGCGTTGAAGGGACTAGTAGTAGCCCAGATACGCAGTATTTT. Translated, it gives CSVEGTSSSPDTQYF.

In DNA, the CDR3 is TGTGCCAGCAGCCAAGGACAGGGGCACACTGAAGCTTTCTTT. It codes for CASSQGQGHTEAFF. V usage is TRBV7-2 and J usage is TRBJ1-1, with 9 bases fitting TRBD1. CDR3 length: 14 amino acids. Per the germline V gene, CDR1 is SGHTA and CDR2 is FQGNSA. After removal of 5 bases from V and 3 bases from J, the junction contained 4 bases not matched to a gene.

The chain combines TRBV6-6 with TRBJ1-3; perhaps TRBD1 as D (5 bases). The V gene's germline CDR1 is MNHNY and CDR2 SVGAGI (reference sequence). V lost 6 bases and J 4 bases, leaving 10 bases between the germline ends. This CDR3 comprises 13 residues. CDR3 coding DNA: TGTGCCAGCAGCCAGGGTGACGGAAACACCATATATTTT. Encoded protein: CASSQGDGNTIYF.

The genes are TRBV9 and TRBJ1-4, with 10 bases that match TRBD1. This CDR3 contains 14 residues. J gave up 6 bases and V 2 bases, and 1 base lay outside the gene matches. Germline assignment: CDR1 SGDLS and CDR2 YYNGEE. CDR3 nucleotide sequence: TGTGCCAGCAGCGTTGGACAGGGGGATGAAAAACTGTTTTTT. Residues: CASSVGQGDEKLFF.

The chain recombines TRBV5-4 with TRBJ2-5, with D possibly TRBD2 on 6 matching bases. Gene TRBJ2-7 matches the end of the DNA better, so the J call may be wrong. In germline, CDR1 is SGHNT, CDR2 YYREEE (reference sequence). CDR3 length: 15 amino acids. CDR3 nucleotides: TGTGCCAGCAGCCGGCCGGGCGGGATCTCCTACGAGCAGTACTTC. Protein: CASSRPGGISYEQYF.

The table lists this clone with a few counts. V is TRBV10-1 and J is TRBJ2-1; 11 positions agree with TRBD2. Looked up from germline, CDR1 is WNHNN and CDR2 is SYGVQD (reference sequence). V was clipped by 9 bases and J by 0 bases; unmatched bases: 4. There are 15 residues in the CDR3. The CDR3 DNA follows: TGCGCCAGGGGACTAGCGGAGAGCTCCTACAATGAGCAGTTCTTC. Translation gives CARGLAESSYNEQFF.

V and J are TRBV5-1 and TRBJ2-1, with no clear D. This CDR3 is 16 amino acids long. The germline gives CDR1 SGHRS, CDR2 YFSETQ. Trimming took 0 bases from V and 6 from J, leaving 16 bases between them. DNA of the CDR3: TGCGCCAGCAGCTTGGAATATACCGAAGTCGGCAATGAGCAGTTCTTC. Translation gives CASSLEYTEVGNEQFF.